One and the same sample provided the 20 T cell receptor beta chains below, sequenced in a study of blood T cell repertoires in COVID-19 (dated by TCRdb to the early 2020s). Library creation used the immunoSEQ multiplex PCR assay. Sourced from immuneACCESS, this table was stored by TCRdb with only in-frame sequences that have V and J called. A share of the clones is absent; for the studies checked, an unresolved V gene accounts for under half, and the remainder has no known explanation. This sample comprises about 200,000 clones, about 90% of them detected only once. Of the sample, 0.6% to 0.8% falls within the top ten clones. Sequencing used peripheral blood. These receptor sequences come from a man over 45 with acute or convalescent COVID-19.

The chain combines TRBV12-3 or TRBV12-4 with TRBJ1-2; 9 bases align to TRBD1. CDR3 size: 13 residues. Unmatched junction bases numbered 5, after V lost 6 bases and J lost 6 bases. The CDR3 region has the DNA TGTGCCAGCAGCCCTCGACAGGGGGATGGCTACACCTTC. It yields the protein CASSPRQGDGYTF.

This chain uses TRBV5-1 with TRBJ2-3, with TRBD2 matching 7 bases. Per germline, CDR1 SGHRS and CDR2 YFSETQ. The CDR3 spans 16 residues. V shed 0 bases, J shed 2 bases, and the junction held 6 bases outside the gene matches. The CDR3 loop reads CASSLVAGAHTDTQYF. The CDR3 region has the DNA TGCGCCAGCAGCTTGGTCGCGGGAGCACACACAGATACGCAGTATTTT.

V usage is TRBV5-8 and J usage is TRBJ1-4; possible D gene TRBD1, 5 bases. This CDR3 region has 16 residues. The V gene lost 1 base and the J gene lost 5 bases, with 15 bases spanning the gap. CDR1 is SGHTS, CDR2 YDEGEE, per germline. CDR3 coding DNA: TGTGCCAGCAGCTTGTACGACGGGACTATAAATGAAAAACTGTTTTTT. Translation: CASSLYDGTINEKLFF.

This clone came up once. The V gene is TRBV7-8, the J gene TRBJ1-5; D call uncertain. Trimming cost V 5 bases and J 4 bases, with 21 bases left between them. From germline, CDR1 is SGHVS and CDR2 FQNEAQ. This CDR3 has 17 residues. CDR3 amino acids: CASSHTVRGHLNQPQHF. The CDR3 DNA reads TGTGCCAGCAGCCACACAGTAAGAGGGCATCTGAATCAGCCCCAGCATTTT.

This clone was counted a few times. V usage is TRBV5-8 and J usage is TRBJ1-2; 12 bases map to TRBD1. Germline values: CDR1 SGHTS, CDR2 YDEGEE. The CDR3 loop spans 16 amino acids. J gave up 4 bases and V 2 bases, and 6 bases lay outside the gene matches. The CDR3 region has the DNA TGTGCCAGCAGCTTCACCGGGACAGGGGGCATCTATGGCTACACCTTC. It specifies CASSFTGTGGIYGYTF.

The V and J genes are TRBV5-5 and TRBJ2-5; D remains unclear. V lost 0 bases to trimming and J lost 0 bases, with 12 bases between them. CDR3 length: 16 residues. Per germline, CDR1 SGHKS and CDR2 YYEKEE (reference sequence). The CDR3 loop reads CASSLVHAGDQETQYF. CDR3 in DNA: TGTGCCAGCAGCTTGGTTCACGCAGGTGACCAAGAGACCCAGTACTTC.

The genes are TRBV28 and TRBJ1-6; TRBD1 is a possible D gene (6 bases). Germline CDR1 MDHEN, CDR2 SYDVKM. V dropped 2 bases and J dropped 10 bases, with 18 bases sitting between them. The CDR3 extends over 16 amino acids. CDR3 nucleotide sequence: TGTGCCAGCAGTTTACCCTGGACAGCTCTTTTGTCACCCCTCCACTTT. Its translation is CASSLPWTALLSPLHF.

V gene TRBV19 combines with J gene TRBJ1-1, with a tentative D call TRBD1 (5 bases). Trimming removed 8 bases from V and 1 base from J, with 17 bases in between. Germline CDR1 LNHDA, CDR2 SQIVND (reference sequence). The CDR3 runs 15 residues. The CDR3 sequence is CASSRQSTGNTEAFF. The DNA of the CDR3 is TGTGCCAGTTCCAGACAAAGTACAGGGAACACTGAAGCTTTCTTT.

The chain is built from TRBV24-1 and TRBJ2-2; 8 nucleotides agree with TRBD1. CDR3 length equals 16 residues. V lost 5 bases to trimming and J lost 2 bases; unmatched junction nucleotides: 6. Looked up from germline, CDR1 is KGHDR and CDR2 is SFDVKD. The DNA for the CDR3 is TGTGCCACCAGTGTATCCGGGACAGGAAACACCGGGGAGCTGTTTTTT. This gives the protein CATSVSGTGNTGELFF.

The chain carries TRBV11-2 and TRBJ1-1; D is ambiguous. This CDR3 region has 12 residues. The V and J ends lost 3 bases and 7 bases respectively, with 9 bases between them. CDR1 and CDR2 (germline): SGHAT, FQNNGV. CDR3 protein: CASSFEGIEAFF. CDR3 nucleotide sequence: TGTGCCAGCAGCTTTGAGGGTATTGAAGCTTTCTTT. The variable domain in full, with the rest retrieved from reference TRBV11-2 and TRBJ1-1, is EAGVAQSPRYKIIEKRQSVAFWCNPISGHATLYWYQQILGQGPKLLIQFQNNGVVDDSQLPKDRFSAERLKGVDSTLKIQPAKLEDSAVYLCASSFEGIEAFFGQGTRLTVV.

This chain links TRBV2 with TRBJ1-1; 7 bases fit TRBD1. The V gene's germline CDR1 is SNHLY and CDR2 FYNNEI. This CDR3 contains 14 residues. V gave up 1 base and J gave up 6 bases; unmatched junction bases: 5. CDR3 protein: CASSEVPGGSEAFF. The CDR3 DNA sequence: TGTGCCAGCAGTGAAGTCCCAGGGGGTTCTGAAGCTTTCTTT.

V gene TRBV11-2 combines with J gene TRBJ2-3; tentative D call: TRBD2 (5 bases). The V end was cut by 5 bases, the J end by 1 base, with 10 bases between. The length of the CDR3 is 14 residues. Germline values: CDR1 SGHAT, CDR2 FQNNGV. CDR3 coding DNA: TGTGCCAGCAGCCCCGTACTAGGCACAGATACGCAGTATTTT. It yields the protein CASSPVLGTDTQYF.

The chain couples TRBV6-2 or TRBV6-3 to TRBJ2-7, with D possibly matching TRBD1 (6 bases). This CDR3 spans 15 amino acids. Germline CDR1 reads MNHEY; CDR2 reads SVGEGT. Trimming took 2 bases from V and 3 from J, leaving 14 bases between them. The CDR3 DNA sequence: TGTGCCAGCAGTTACAACAGGGAAAGTGGCTACGAGCAGTACGTC. Amino acids: CASSYNRESGYEQYV.

The chain is built from TRBV30 and TRBJ2-3; 7 bases align to TRBD2. Germline CDR1 reads GTSNPN; CDR2 reads SVGIG (reference sequence). The CDR3 consists of 14 residues. V shed 2 bases, J shed 0 bases, and the junction held 2 bases outside the gene matches. The CDR3 sequence: CAWSRGGSTDTQYF. Here the CDR3 DNA reads TGTGCCTGGAGTCGCGGGGGAAGCACAGATACGCAGTATTTT. The variable domain in full, completed from reference TRBV30 and TRBJ2-3, reads SQTIHQWPATLVQPVGSPLSLECTVEGTSNPNLYWYRQAAGRGLQLLFYSVGIGQISSEVPQNLSASRPQDRQFILSSKKLLLSDSGFYLCAWSRGGSTDTQYFGPGTRLTVL.

CDR3 nucleotide sequence: TGTGCCAGCAGCCCACGACAGGGGAGGTGGTCGAACACTGAAGCTTTCTTT. Translation gives CASSPRQGRWSNTEAFF. The chain joins TRBV7-2 to TRBJ1-1, with TRBD1 matching 8 bases. Per the germline V gene, CDR1 is SGHTA and CDR2 is FQGNSA. J lost 1 base, V lost 5 bases, and 12 bases had no gene match. The CDR3 runs 17 residues.

V is TRBV6-5 and J is TRBJ1-1; no clear D. Trimming left V 0 bases short and J 0 bases short, with 8 bases between. This CDR3 comprises 15 residues. The V gene's germline CDR1 is MNHEY and CDR2 SVGAGI. Written as DNA, the CDR3 is TGTGCCAGCAGTTACTCGGCAGGCTTGAACACTGAAGCTTTCTTT. It translates to CASSYSAGLNTEAFF.

V usage is TRBV19 and J usage is TRBJ2-3; 8 bases match TRBD1. Per germline, CDR1 LNHDA and CDR2 SQIVND (reference sequence). The CDR3 has 15 amino acids. The ends lost 1 base at V and 7 bases at J; junction bases unmatched: 7. This chain's CDR3 is CASSIGGTGINTQYF. DNA of the CDR3: TGTGCCAGTAGTATAGGCGGGACAGGAATAAATACGCAGTATTTT. The variable domain in full, completed from reference TRBV19 and TRBJ2-3, reads DGGITQSPKYLFRKEGQNVTLSCEQNLNHDAMYWYRQDPGQGLRLIYYSQIVNDFQKGDIAEGYSVSREKKESFPLTVTSAQKNPTAFYLCASSIGGTGINTQYFGPGTRLTVL.

In its sample, this clone was seen a few times. The chain couples TRBV6-2 or TRBV6-3 to TRBJ2-2, with TRBD1 matching over 7 bases. Germline V gene data show CDR1 as MNHEY and CDR2 as SVGEGT. Trimming at V came to 6 bases and at J to 2 bases, leaving 9 bases not matched to a gene. CDR3 length equals 16 residues. CDR3 DNA sequence: TGTGCCAGCAGCTCCCACGGGGACAGTAACACCGGGGAGCTGTTTTTT. Its translation is CASSSHGDSNTGELFF.

The chain links TRBV30 to TRBJ1-1; D might be TRBD1 (5 bases). This CDR3 spans 15 amino acids. Trimming shortened V by 0 bases and J by 2 bases, and 13 bases separated the two germline ends. Germline lookup yields CDR1 GTSNPN and CDR2 SVGIG (reference sequence). CDR3 protein: CAWSVGAALNTEAFF. In DNA form, the CDR3 reads TGTGCCTGGAGTGTTGGGGCGGCTCTCAACACTGAAGCTTTCTTT.

The chain joins TRBV29-1 to TRBJ1-1; tentatively, D is TRBD1 (6 bases). In germline, CDR1 is SQVTM, CDR2 ANQGSEA. The CDR3 has 12 amino acids. Trimming stripped 6 bases from V and 0 bases from J, with 8 bases between. CDR3 sequence reads: CSVTGLNTEAFF. The CDR3 nucleotides read TGCAGCGTAACAGGGTTGAACACTGAAGCTTTCTTT. The variable domain in full, with the rest retrieved from reference TRBV29-1 and TRBJ1-1, is SAVISQKPSRDICQRGTSLTIQCQVDSQVTMMFWYRQQPGQSLTLIATANQGSEATYESGFVIDKFPISRPNLTFSTLTVSNMSPEDSSIYLCSVTGLNTEAFFGQGTRLTVV.